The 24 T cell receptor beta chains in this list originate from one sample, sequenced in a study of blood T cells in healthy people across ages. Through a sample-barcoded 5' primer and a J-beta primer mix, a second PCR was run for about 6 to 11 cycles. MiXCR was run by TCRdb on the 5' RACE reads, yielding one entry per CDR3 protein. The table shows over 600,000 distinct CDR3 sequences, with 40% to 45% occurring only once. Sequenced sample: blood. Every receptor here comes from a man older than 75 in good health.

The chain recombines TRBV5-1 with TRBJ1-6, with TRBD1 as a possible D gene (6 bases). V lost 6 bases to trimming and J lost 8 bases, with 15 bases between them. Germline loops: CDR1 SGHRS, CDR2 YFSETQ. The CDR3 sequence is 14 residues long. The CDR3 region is CASTRGAVDSPLHF. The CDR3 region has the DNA TGCGCCAGCACCCGGGGGGCCGTGGATTCACCCCTCCACTTT.

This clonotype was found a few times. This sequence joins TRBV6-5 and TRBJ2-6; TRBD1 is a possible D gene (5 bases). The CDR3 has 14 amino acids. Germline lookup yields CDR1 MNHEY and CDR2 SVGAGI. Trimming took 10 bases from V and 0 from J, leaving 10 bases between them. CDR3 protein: CATEGASGANVLTF. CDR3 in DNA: TGTGCCACCGAAGGGGCCTCTGGGGCCAACGTCCTGACTTTC.

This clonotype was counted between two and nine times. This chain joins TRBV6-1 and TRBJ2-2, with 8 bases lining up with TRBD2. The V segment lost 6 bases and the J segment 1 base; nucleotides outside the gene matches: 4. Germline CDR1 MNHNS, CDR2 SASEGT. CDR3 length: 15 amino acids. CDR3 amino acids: CASSILAVNTGELFF. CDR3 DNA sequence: TGTGCCAGCAGCATACTAGCGGTGAACACCGGGGAGCTGTTTTTT.

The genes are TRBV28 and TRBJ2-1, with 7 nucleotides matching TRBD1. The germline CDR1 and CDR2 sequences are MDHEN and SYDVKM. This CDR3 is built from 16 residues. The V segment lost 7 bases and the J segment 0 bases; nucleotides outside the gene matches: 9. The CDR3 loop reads CASTPEGARSYNEQFF. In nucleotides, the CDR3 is TGTGCCAGCACTCCTGAGGGGGCACGCTCCTACAATGAGCAGTTCTTC.

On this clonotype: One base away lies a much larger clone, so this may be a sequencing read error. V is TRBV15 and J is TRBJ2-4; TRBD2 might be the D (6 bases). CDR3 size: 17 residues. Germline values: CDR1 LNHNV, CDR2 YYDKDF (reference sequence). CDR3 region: CATSRADGVLAKNIRYF. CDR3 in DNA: TGTGCCACCAGCAGAGCTGACGGTGTACTAGCCAAAAACATTCGGTACTTC.

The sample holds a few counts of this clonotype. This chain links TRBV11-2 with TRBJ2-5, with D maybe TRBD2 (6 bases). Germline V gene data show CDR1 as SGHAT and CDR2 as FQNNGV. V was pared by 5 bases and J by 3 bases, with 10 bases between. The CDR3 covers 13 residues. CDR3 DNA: TGTGCCAGCAGCGGGGGGTTAGAAGAGACCCAGTACTTC. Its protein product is CASSGGLEETQYF. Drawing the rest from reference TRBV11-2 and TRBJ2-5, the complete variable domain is EAGVAQSPRYKIIEKRQSVAFWCNPISGHATLYWYQQILGQGPKLLIQFQNNGVVDDSQLPKDRFSAERLKGVDSTLKIQPAKLEDSAVYLCASSGGLEETQYFGPGTRLLVL.

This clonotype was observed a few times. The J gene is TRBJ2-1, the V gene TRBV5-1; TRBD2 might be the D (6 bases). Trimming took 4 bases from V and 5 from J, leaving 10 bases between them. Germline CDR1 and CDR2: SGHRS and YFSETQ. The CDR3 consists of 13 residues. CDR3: CASSTGLHNEQFF. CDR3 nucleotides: TGCGCCAGCAGCACGGGACTTCACAATGAGCAGTTCTTC.

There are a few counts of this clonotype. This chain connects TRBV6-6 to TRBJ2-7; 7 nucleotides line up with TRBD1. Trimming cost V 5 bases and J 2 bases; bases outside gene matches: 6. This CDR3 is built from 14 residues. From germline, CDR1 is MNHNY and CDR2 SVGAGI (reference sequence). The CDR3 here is CASSAGTAAYEQYF. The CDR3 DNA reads TGTGCCAGCAGTGCCGGGACAGCGGCCTACGAGCAGTACTTC.

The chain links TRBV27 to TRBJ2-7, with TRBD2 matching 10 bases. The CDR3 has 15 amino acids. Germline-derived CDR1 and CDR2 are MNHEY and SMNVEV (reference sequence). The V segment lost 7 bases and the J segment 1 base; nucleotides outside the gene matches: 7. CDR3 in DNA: TGTGCCAGCACCCAGCGGGGGGGGTCGTCCTACGAGCAGTACTTC. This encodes CASTQRGGSSYEQYF.

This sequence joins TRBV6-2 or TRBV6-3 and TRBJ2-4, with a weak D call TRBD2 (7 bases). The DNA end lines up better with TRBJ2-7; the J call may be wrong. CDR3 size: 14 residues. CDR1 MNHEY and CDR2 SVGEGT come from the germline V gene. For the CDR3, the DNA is TGTGCCAGCAGTTCTGGGGGGGCGCATTACGAGCAGTACTTC. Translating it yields CASSSGGAHYEQYF.

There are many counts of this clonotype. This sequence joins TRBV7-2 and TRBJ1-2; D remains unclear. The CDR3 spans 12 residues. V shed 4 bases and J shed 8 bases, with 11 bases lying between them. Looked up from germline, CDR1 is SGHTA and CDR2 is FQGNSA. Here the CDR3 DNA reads TGTGCCAGCAGCTCGGGAGTAGGAGGCTACACCTTC. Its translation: CASSSGVGGYTF.

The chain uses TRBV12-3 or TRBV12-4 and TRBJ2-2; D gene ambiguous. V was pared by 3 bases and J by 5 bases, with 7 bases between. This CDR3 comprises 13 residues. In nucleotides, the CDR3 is TGTGCCAGCAGTTTCGTTCAGACCGGGGAGCTGTTTTTT. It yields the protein CASSFVQTGELFF.

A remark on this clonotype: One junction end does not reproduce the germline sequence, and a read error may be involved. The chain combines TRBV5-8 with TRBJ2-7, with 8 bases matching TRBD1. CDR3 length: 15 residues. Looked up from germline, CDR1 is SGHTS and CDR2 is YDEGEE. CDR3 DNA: TGTGCCTGCAGCTCTGGACAGGGAATTTCCTACGAGCAGTACTTC. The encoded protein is CACSSGQGISYEQYF.

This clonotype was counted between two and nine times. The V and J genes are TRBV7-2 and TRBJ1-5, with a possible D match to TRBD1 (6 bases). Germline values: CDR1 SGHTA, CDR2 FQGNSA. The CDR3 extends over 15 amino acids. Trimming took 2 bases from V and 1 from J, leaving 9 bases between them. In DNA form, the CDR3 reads TGTGCCAGCAGCTTAACGAGGGGGAGCAATCAGCCCCAGCATTTT. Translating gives CASSLTRGSNQPQHF.

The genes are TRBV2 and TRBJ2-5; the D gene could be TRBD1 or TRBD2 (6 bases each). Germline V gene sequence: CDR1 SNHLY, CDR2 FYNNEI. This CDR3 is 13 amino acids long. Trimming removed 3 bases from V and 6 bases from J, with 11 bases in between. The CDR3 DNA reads TGTGCCAGCAGTGACTTAGGGGGGAAGACCCAGTACTTC. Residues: CASSDLGGKTQYF.

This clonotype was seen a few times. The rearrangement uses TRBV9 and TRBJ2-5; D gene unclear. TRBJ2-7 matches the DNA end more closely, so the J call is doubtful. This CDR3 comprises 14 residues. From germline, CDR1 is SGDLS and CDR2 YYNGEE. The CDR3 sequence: CASSMDPVGYEQYF. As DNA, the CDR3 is TGTGCCAGCAGCATGGACCCCGTAGGCTACGAGCAGTACTTC.

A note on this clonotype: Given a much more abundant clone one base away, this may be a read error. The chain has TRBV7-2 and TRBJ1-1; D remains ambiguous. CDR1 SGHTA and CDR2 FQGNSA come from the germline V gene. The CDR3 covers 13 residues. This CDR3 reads CASSARKNTETFF. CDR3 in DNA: TGTGCCAGCAGCGCCAGAAAGAACACTGAAACTTTCTTT. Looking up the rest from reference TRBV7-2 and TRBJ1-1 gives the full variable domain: GAGVSQSPSNKVTEKGKDVELRCDPISGHTALYWYRQSLGQGLEFLIYFQGNSAPDKSGLPSDRFSAERTGGSVSTLTIQRTQQEDSAVYLCASSARKNTETFFGQGTRLTVV.

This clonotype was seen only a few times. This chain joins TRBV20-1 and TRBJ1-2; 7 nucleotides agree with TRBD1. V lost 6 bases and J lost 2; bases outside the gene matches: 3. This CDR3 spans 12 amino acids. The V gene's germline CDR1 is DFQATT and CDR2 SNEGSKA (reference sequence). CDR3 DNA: TGCAGTGCATACAGGGGAAACTATGGCTACACCTTC. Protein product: CSAYRGNYGYTF.

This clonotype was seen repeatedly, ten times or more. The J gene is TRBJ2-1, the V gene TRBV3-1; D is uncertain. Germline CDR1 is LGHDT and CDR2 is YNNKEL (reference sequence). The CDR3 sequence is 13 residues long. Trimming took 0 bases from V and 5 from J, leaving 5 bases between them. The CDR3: CASSQDNHNEQFF. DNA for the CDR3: TGTGCCAGCAGCCAAGACAACCACAATGAGCAGTTCTTC.

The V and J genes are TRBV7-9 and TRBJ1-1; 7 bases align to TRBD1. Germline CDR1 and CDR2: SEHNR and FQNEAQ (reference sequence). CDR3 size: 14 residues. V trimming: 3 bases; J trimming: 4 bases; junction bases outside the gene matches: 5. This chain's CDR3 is CASSFLTGITEAFF. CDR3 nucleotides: TGTGCCAGCAGCTTCTTGACAGGGATCACTGAAGCTTTCTTT.

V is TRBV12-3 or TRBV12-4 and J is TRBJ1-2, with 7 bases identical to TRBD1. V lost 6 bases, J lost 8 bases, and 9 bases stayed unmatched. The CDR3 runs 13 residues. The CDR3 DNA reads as TGTGCCAGCAGGAAAGATGCAGGGGGAGGCTACACCTTC. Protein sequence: CASRKDAGGGYTF.

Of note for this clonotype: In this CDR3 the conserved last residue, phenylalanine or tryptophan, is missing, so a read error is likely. The CDR3 loop is CASSLATSSETQYL. CDR3 coding DNA: TGTGCCAGCAGCTTAGCTACGTCGTCCGAGACCCAGTACCTC. J is TRBJ2-5 and V is TRBV7-8, with D uncertain. Per the germline V gene, CDR1 is SGHVS and CDR2 is FQNEAQ. CDR3 length: 14 amino acids. The V end lost 0 bases, the J end lost 5 bases, and 10 bases lay between the germline ends.

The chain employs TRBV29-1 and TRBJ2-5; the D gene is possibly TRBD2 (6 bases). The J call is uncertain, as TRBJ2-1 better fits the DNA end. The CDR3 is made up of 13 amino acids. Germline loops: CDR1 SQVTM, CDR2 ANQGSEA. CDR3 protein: CSGQFSGQETQFF. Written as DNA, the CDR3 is TGCAGCGGACAATTTAGCGGCCAAGAGACCCAGTTCTTC.

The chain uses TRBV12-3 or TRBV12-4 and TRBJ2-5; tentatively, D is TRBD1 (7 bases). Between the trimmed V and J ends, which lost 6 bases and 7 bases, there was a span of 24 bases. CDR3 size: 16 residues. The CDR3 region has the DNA TGTGCCAGCAGCACGCGGGACAGAGGACCCCATGGGACCCAGTACTTC. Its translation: CASSTRDRGPHGTQYF.